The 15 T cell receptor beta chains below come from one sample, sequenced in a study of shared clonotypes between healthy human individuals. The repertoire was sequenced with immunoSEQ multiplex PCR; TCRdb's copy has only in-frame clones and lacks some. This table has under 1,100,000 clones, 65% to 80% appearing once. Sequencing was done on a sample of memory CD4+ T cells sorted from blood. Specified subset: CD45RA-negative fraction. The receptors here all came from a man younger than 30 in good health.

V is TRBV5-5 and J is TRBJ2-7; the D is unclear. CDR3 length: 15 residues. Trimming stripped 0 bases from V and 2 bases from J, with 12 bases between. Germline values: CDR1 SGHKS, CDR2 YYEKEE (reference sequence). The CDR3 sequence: CASSLGGKVAYEQYF. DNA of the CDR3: TGTGCCAGCAGCTTGGGTGGGAAAGTCGCCTACGAGCAGTACTTC.

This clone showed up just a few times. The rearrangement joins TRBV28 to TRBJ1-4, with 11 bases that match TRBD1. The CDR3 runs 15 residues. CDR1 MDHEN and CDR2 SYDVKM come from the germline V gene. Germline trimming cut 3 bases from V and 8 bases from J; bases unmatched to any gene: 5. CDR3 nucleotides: TGTGCCAGCAGTTTTGGGGACAGGGGGTCCGAAAAACTGTTTTTT. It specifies CASSFGDRGSEKLFF.

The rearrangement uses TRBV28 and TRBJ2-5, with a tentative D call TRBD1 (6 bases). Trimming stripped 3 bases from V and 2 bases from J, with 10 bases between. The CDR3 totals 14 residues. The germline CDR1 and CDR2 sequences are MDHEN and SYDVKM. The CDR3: CASSFSGVQETQYF. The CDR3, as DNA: TGTGCCAGCAGTTTCTCAGGGGTACAAGAGACCCAGTACTTC. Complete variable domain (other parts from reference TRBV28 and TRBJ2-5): DVKVTQSSRYLVKRTGEKVFLECVQDMDHENMFWYRQDPGLGLRLIYFSYDVKMKEKGDIPEGYSVSREKKERFSLILESASTNQTSMYLCASSFSGVQETQYFGPGTRLLVL.

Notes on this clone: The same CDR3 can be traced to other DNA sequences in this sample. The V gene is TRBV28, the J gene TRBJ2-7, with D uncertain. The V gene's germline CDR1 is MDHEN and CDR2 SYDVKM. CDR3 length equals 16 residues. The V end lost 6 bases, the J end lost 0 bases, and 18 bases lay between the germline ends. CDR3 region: CASSPPVLAGSYEQYF. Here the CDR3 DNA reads TGTGCCAGCAGCCCTCCCGTGTTGGCAGGCTCCTACGAGCAGTACTTC.

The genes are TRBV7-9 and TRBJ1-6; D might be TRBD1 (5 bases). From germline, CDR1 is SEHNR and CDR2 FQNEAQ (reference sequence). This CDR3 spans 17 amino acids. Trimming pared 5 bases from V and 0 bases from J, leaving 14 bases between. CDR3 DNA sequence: TGTGCCAGCAGCGCCCTTGTAGGGGTCTCCTATAATTCACCCCTCCACTTT. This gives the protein CASSALVGVSYNSPLHF.

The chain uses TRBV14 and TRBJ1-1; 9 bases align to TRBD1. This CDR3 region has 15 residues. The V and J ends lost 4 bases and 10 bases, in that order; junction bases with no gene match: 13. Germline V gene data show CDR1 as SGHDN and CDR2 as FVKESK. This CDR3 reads CASSPRDRVAGGAFF. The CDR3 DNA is TGTGCCAGCAGCCCCCGGGACAGGGTTGCGGGTGGAGCTTTCTTT.

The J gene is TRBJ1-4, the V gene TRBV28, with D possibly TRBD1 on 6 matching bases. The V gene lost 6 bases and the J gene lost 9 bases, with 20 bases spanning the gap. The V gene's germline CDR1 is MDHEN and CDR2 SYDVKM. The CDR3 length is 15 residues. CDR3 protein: CASRLRGGIMQKLFF. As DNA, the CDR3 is TGTGCCAGCAGATTAAGGGGGGGGATAATGCAAAAACTGTTTTTT.

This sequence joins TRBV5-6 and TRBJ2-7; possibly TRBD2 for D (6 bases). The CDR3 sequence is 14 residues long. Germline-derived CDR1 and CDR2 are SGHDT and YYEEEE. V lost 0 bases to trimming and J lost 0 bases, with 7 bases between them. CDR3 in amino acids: CASSLDGSSYEQYF. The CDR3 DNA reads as TGTGCCAGCAGCTTGGACGGGAGCTCCTACGAGCAGTACTTC.

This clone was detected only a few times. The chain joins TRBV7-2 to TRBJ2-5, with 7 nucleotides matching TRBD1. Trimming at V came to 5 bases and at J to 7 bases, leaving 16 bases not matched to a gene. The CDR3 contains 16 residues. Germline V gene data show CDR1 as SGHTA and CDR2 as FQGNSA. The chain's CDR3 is CASSTNRAIKGATQYF. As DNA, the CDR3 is TGTGCCAGCAGCACAAACCGGGCCATCAAGGGGGCGACCCAGTACTTC.

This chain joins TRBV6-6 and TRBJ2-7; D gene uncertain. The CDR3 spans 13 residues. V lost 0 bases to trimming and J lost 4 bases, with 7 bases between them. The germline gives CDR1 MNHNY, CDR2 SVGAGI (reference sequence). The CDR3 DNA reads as TGTGCCAGCAGTTACTCGGTGGGGTACGAGCAGTACTTC. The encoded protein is CASSYSVGYEQYF.

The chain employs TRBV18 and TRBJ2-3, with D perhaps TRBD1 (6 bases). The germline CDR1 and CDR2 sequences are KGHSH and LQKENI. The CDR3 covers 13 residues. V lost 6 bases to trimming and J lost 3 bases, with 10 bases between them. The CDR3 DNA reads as TGTGCCAGCTCGGCAGGGGCGACAGATACGCAGTATTTT. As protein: CASSAGATDTQYF. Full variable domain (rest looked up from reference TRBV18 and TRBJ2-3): NAGVMQNPRHLVRRRGQEARLRCSPMKGHSHVYWYRQLPEEGLKFMVYLQKENIIDESGMPKERFSAEFPKEGPSILRIQQVVRGDSAAYFCASSAGATDTQYFGPGTRLTVL.

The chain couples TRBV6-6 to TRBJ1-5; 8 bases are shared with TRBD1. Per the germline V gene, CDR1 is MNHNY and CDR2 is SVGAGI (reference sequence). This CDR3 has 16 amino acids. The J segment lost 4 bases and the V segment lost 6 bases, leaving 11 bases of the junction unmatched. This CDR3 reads CASSKNQGANNQPQHF. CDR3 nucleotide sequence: TGTGCCAGCAGCAAAAATCAGGGGGCAAATAATCAGCCCCAGCATTTT.

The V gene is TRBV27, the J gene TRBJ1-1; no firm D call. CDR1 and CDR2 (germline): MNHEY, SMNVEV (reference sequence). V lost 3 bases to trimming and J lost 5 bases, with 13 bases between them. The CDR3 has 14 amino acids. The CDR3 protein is CASSLVSQRTEAFF. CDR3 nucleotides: TGTGCCAGCAGTTTGGTCTCCCAGCGGACTGAAGCTTTCTTT.

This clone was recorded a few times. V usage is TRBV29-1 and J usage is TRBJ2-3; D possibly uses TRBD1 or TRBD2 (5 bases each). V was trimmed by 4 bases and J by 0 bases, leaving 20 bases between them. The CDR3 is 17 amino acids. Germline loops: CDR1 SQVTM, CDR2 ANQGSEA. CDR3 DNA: TGCAGCGTTGTTTCTACGAGTATCTGGGGGAGCACAGATACGCAGTATTTT. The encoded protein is CSVVSTSIWGSTDTQYF.

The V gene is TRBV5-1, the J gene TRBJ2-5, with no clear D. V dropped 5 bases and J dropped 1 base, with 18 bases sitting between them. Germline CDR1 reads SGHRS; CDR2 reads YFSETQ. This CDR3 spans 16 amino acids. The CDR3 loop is CASRKDPPPSQETQYF. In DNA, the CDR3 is TGCGCCAGCAGAAAGGATCCCCCCCCCTCCCAAGAGACCCAGTACTTC.